One and the same sample provided the 20 T cell receptor beta chains below, sequenced in a study of beta chain features in type 1 diabetes. Their specific antigens are unknown. Expressed TCRB transcripts got sequenced, as all isolated RNA was reverse transcribed. The assay was immunoSEQ multiplex PCR, and TCRdb's table has in-frame clones only and misses some. The sample has roughly 140,000 clones, around a tenth seen once. Findings and caveats of the study: All four CD4+ subsets from Type 1 diabetes patients carried moderately but significantly shorter TCRB CDR3s.

Sample: central memory CD4+ T cells from blood. These receptors were obtained from a man aged 25 to 40 with type 1 diabetes.

This clone has a handful of counts. The J gene is TRBJ2-5, the V gene TRBV7-2; TRBD2 agrees at 8 bases. The length of the CDR3 is 15 residues. CDR1 and CDR2 from the germline V gene are SGHTA and FQGNSA. With V trimmed by 1 base and J by 8 bases, 9 bases remained unmatched. CDR3 region: CASSLGAGDPGTQYF. CDR3 nucleotides: TGTGCCAGCAGCTTAGGAGCGGGAGACCCCGGTACCCAGTACTTC.

This clone was picked up a small number of times. This chain joins TRBV7-9 and TRBJ2-1, with 10 bases that match TRBD2. This CDR3 comprises 14 residues. Looked up from germline, CDR1 is SEHNR and CDR2 is FQNEAQ (reference sequence). Unmatched junction bases numbered 1, after V lost 3 bases and J lost 5 bases. CDR3 sequence reads: CASSFLAGDNEQFF. The CDR3 region has the DNA TGTGCCAGCAGCTTCCTAGCGGGAGACAATGAGCAGTTCTTC.

The V call is TRBV2, the J call TRBJ2-7; 8 bases agree with TRBD2. The CDR3 runs to 14 residues. V dropped 2 bases and J dropped 6; count of bases not matched to a gene: 6. Germline loops: CDR1 SNHLY, CDR2 FYNNEI. CDR3 bases: TGTGCCAGCAGTGAAAGTCTGGCGGGAGGCGAGCAGTACTTC. Protein: CASSESLAGGEQYF.

The CDR3 region has the DNA TGTGCCAGCAGCGCTCGACTAGCGGGAAGGGAGACCCAGTACTTC. This translates into CASSARLAGRETQYF. The gene calls are TRBV9 and TRBJ2-5; the match to TRBD2 covers 11 bases. The CDR3 is made up of 15 amino acids. V shed 3 bases and J 5 bases; nucleotides not matched to a gene: 6. The germline gives CDR1 SGDLS, CDR2 YYNGEE.

The chain joins TRBV7-2 to TRBJ2-1, with TRBD2 matching 13 bases. Trimming removed 5 bases from V and 6 bases from J; junction bases left unmatched: 13. The CDR3 spans 18 residues. Looked up from germline, CDR1 is SGHTA and CDR2 is FQGNSA. The chain's CDR3 is CASSTRLAGGKNLNEQFF. DNA for the CDR3: TGTGCCAGCAGCACAAGACTAGCGGGAGGAAAAAACCTCAATGAGCAGTTCTTC. Supplemented by reference TRBV7-2 and TRBJ2-1, the full variable domain reads GAGVSQSPSNKVTEKGKDVELRCDPISGHTALYWYRQSLGQGLEFLIYFQGNSAPDKSGLPSDRFSAERTGGSVSTLTIQRTQQEDSAVYLCASSTRLAGGKNLNEQFFGPGTRLTVL.

The rearrangement joins TRBV7-3 to TRBJ2-1; D gene unclear. V gave up 5 bases and J gave up 8 bases, with 19 bases separating them. This CDR3 has 15 residues. CDR1 SGHTA and CDR2 FQGTGA come from the germline V gene. The CDR3 sequence: CASSLNSQTSYEQFF. CDR3 coding DNA: TGTGCCAGCAGCCTAAATTCACAGACGTCTTATGAGCAGTTCTTC.

The sample holds a few counts of this clone. The rearrangement joins TRBV7-2 to TRBJ2-1; the D is unclear. Germline-derived CDR1 and CDR2 are SGHTA and FQGNSA. V lost 3 bases and J 0 bases, leaving 12 bases between the germline ends. The CDR3 consists of 16 residues. The CDR3 nucleotides read TGTGCCAGCAGCTTTCAGGCAGGCCGCTCCTACAATGAGCAGTTCTTC. It translates to CASSFQAGRSYNEQFF.

The chain couples TRBV29-1 to TRBJ1-6, with D maybe TRBD1 (5 bases). Deletions cut 6 bases from V and 3 bases from J, with 9 bases between. Per germline, CDR1 SQVTM and CDR2 ANQGSEA. There are 13 residues in the CDR3. The DNA for the CDR3 is TGCAGCGTCCTGACAGACTATAATTCACCCCTCCACTTT. Its translation is CSVLTDYNSPLHF.

This chain uses TRBV18 with TRBJ2-7; the D is unclear. Germline lookup yields CDR1 KGHSH and CDR2 LQKENI. The CDR3 loop spans 13 amino acids. With 1 base removed from V and 2 bases from J, the gap between germline ends came to 6 bases. CDR3: CASSPRPTYEQYF. The CDR3 DNA reads as TGTGCCAGCTCACCACGGCCGACCTACGAGCAGTACTTC.

This clone showed up just a few times. The chain carries TRBV7-3 and TRBJ1-5, with D maybe TRBD1 (5 bases). The V gene's germline CDR1 is SGHTA and CDR2 FQGTGA. The germline V and J ends were trimmed by 5 bases and 2 bases, with 10 bases remaining between them. This CDR3 is 14 amino acids long. The CDR3 loop reads CASSKTGGNQPQHF. The CDR3 DNA follows: TGTGCCAGCAGCAAAACAGGAGGCAATCAGCCCCAGCATTTT.

The chain uses TRBV7-9 and TRBJ2-5; a weak D match, TRBD1 (5 bases). Germline V gives CDR1 SEHNR, CDR2 FQNEAQ (reference sequence). There are 13 residues in the CDR3. V shed 9 bases and J shed 2 bases, with 13 bases lying between them. CDR3 in DNA: TGTGCCAGTCAGAGACAGCAACAAGAGACCCAGTACTTC. This gives the protein CASQRQQQETQYF. Together with reference TRBV7-9 and TRBJ2-5, the CDR3 gives the full variable domain: DTGVSQNPRHKITKRGQNVTFRCDPISEHNRLYWYRQTLGQGPEFLTYFQNEAQLEKSRLLSDRFSAERPKGSFSTLEIQRTEQGDSAMYLCASQRQQQETQYFGPGTRLLVL.

V gene TRBV5-1 combines with J gene TRBJ2-5; 14 nucleotides match TRBD2. The CDR3 covers 20 residues. Trimming removed 0 bases from V and 4 bases from J; junction bases left unmatched: 14. CDR1 is SGHRS, CDR2 YFSETQ, per germline. This chain's CDR3 is CASSLGGATGLAGGLETQYF. CDR3 bases: TGCGCCAGCAGCTTGGGGGGCGCTACAGGACTAGCGGGAGGTCTAGAGACCCAGTACTTC.

This chain joins TRBV10-3 and TRBJ1-1; D unclear. This CDR3 is built from 14 residues. Trimming stripped 2 bases from V and 0 bases from J, with 7 bases between. The V gene's germline CDR1 is ENHRY and CDR2 SYGVKD. The CDR3 DNA follows: TGTGCCATCAGTGAGCCCCACATGAACACTGAAGCTTTCTTT. As protein: CAISEPHMNTEAFF.

In this sample, this clone turned up a few times. The chain uses TRBV11-2 and TRBJ2-2; D is uncertain. Trimming pared 4 bases from V and 7 bases from J, leaving 13 bases between. Germline CDR1 reads SGHAT; CDR2 reads FQNNGV. This CDR3 spans 14 amino acids. The CDR3 spells CASSSFITYGELFF. The CDR3 DNA reads TGTGCCAGCAGCTCCTTCATAACTTACGGGGAGCTGTTTTTT.

The sample holds a few counts of this clone. The rearrangement uses TRBV5-1 and TRBJ2-1; 9 bases are shared with TRBD2. The CDR3 is 15 amino acids. Trimming removed 3 bases from V and 7 bases from J; junction bases left unmatched: 8. Germline loops: CDR1 SGHRS, CDR2 YFSETQ. The CDR3 region is CASSSELAGVNEQFF. The CDR3 DNA follows: TGCGCCAGCAGCTCCGAGTTAGCGGGAGTAAATGAGCAGTTCTTC.

This clone was picked up a small number of times. The genes are TRBV4-3 and TRBJ2-7, with a weak D call TRBD2 (6 bases). Germline CDR1 is LGHNA and CDR2 is YSLEER. V was shortened by 0 bases and J by 7 bases, with 10 bases between the two germline ends. The CDR3 is 13 residues long. CDR3 sequence reads: CASSQEDYREQYF. Here the CDR3 DNA reads TGCGCCAGCAGCCAAGAGGACTACCGGGAGCAGTACTTC.

This clone was seen a handful of times. The chain joins TRBV6-5 to TRBJ2-7; TRBD1 matches 7 bases. With 3 bases clipped from V and 7 bases from J, the junction kept 15 bases outside the gene matches. Germline assignment: CDR1 MNHEY and CDR2 SVGAGI. This CDR3 is built from 16 residues. CDR3 loop: CASSYQPGQTVSEQYF. CDR3 coding DNA: TGTGCCAGCAGTTATCAGCCGGGACAGACGGTCTCGGAGCAGTACTTC.

Of note for this clone: The germline gene is not matched at one end of the junction; a read error may be the cause. The chain joins TRBV7-9 to TRBJ2-7; D uncertain. CDR1 is SEHNR, CDR2 FQNEAQ, per germline (reference sequence). This CDR3 has 12 amino acids. Written as DNA, the CDR3 is TGTGCCAGCAGCTTAGCCTCCGACGAGCAGTACTTC. This sequence encodes CASSLASDEQYF.

CDR3 nucleotide sequence: TGTGCCAGCAGCCGACAAGACCGGGAAAAACTGTTTTTT. Its translation is CASSRQDREKLFF. This rearrangement joins TRBV7-9 to TRBJ1-4; D ambiguous. The germline V gene has CDR1 SEHNR and CDR2 FQNEAQ (reference sequence). This CDR3 has 13 residues. V shed 5 bases and J shed 8 bases, with 12 bases lying between them. The whole variable domain, filled in from reference TRBV7-9 and TRBJ1-4, reads DTGVSQNPRHKITKRGQNVTFRCDPISEHNRLYWYRQTLGQGPEFLTYFQNEAQLEKSRLLSDRFSAERPKGSFSTLEIQRTEQGDSAMYLCASSRQDREKLFFGSGTQLSVL.

The gene calls are TRBV15 and TRBJ2-1, with D possibly being TRBD2 (5 bases). The CDR3 loop spans 12 amino acids. Between the trimmed V and J ends, which lost 5 bases and 9 bases, there was a span of 11 bases. Germline assignment: CDR1 LNHNV and CDR2 YYDKDF (reference sequence). The CDR3 sequence is CATSLTRGEQFF. The CDR3 region has the DNA TGTGCCACCAGCCTCACCCGGGGTGAGCAGTTCTTC. Variable domain in full (rest from reference TRBV15 and TRBJ2-1): DAMVIQNPRYQVTQFGKPVTLSCSQTLNHNVMYWYQQKSSQAPKLLFHYYDKDFNNEADTPDNFQSRRPNTSFCFLDIRSPGLGDTAMYLCATSLTRGEQFFGPGTRLTVL.